The T cell receptor beta chain described here comes from a study of CD8+CD57+ T cells in acquired aplastic anemia. Study-level information: Mean yield of DNA from sorted CD4+ and CD8+ cells was approximately 3 ug. Read counts for CD4+ cells (from healthy donors) averaged about 10.8 million.

On this clonotype itself: Antigen specificity is unknown.

Trimming took off 4 bases at V and 9 bases at J, with 10 bases between the two ends. From germline, CDR1 is SQVTM and CDR2 ANQGSEA. The CDR3 totals 12 residues. TCR beta VDJ combinations and CDR3 sequences were profiled from genomic DNA. TCRdb fed the reads into MiXCR, producing one record per CDR3 protein. Seen here are about 200,000 distinct CDR3 sequences, about a third observed once, and the top ten hold more than 0.95%. Study-level points and caveats: The study identified roughly 31 CD8+ CDR3 sequences shared by patients and controls. Patient and control CD8+ Simpson's diversity was not significantly different.

The genes are TRBV29-1 and TRBJ1-6; D perhaps matches TRBD1 (5 bases). This TCR was recovered from a human donor in good health, serving as a control. The sequenced sample consisted of sorted CD4+, CD8+, or CD8+CD57+ T cells (not recorded which) from PBMCs. CDR3: CSVGTLGSPLHF. For the CDR3, the DNA is TGCAGCGTTGGGACACTTGGTTCACCCCTCCACTTT.